This T cell receptor (beta chain) was retrieved from a study of blood T cell repertoires in COVID-19. Study summary: Samples came from the United States, Italy and Spain, spanning acute and convalescent COVID-19. In each case, the material was cDNA or gDNA derived from T cells, B-cell-depleted T cells, or PBMCs.

This clone came up a few times. V dropped 1 base and J dropped 3; count of bases not matched to a gene: 5. CDR1 is LNHDA and CDR2 is SQIVND in the germline V gene (reference sequence). There are 17 residues in the CDR3. Per the authors' pipeline: Amplification with reference gene primers provided the estimates of nucleated cell counts. Assay: immunoSEQ multiplex PCR; the TCRdb copy retains only in-frame clones and omits some. V and J calls and clone size are as listed in that table; D and trimming were resolved from the DNA. The repertoire consists of under 200,000 clones, with 83% occurring once and the leading ten covering 1.5%.

The receptor comes from a human donor in a cohort sampled during active COVID-19. Specimen: peripheral blood. The chain recombines TRBV19 with TRBJ2-1; TRBD2 matches 11 bases. The DNA of the CDR3 is TGTGCCAGTAGTATAGGGCTAGCGGGAGGCCTCTACAATGAGCAGTTCTTC. Translated: CASSIGLAGGLYNEQFF.